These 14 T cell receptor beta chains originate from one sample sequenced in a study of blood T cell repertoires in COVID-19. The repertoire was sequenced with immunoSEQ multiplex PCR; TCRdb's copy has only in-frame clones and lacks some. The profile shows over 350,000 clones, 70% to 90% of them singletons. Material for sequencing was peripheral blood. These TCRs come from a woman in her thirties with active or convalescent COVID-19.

CDR3 coding DNA: TGTGCCAGCAGTGCACTAGCGGGAGACGGGGAGCTGTTTTTT. As protein: CASSALAGDGELFF. The chain combines TRBV2 with TRBJ2-2, with 11 bases lining up with TRBD2. Trimming at V came to 4 bases and at J to 7 bases, leaving 2 bases not matched to a gene. Germline V CDR1 and CDR2: SNHLY, FYNNEI. CDR3 size: 14 residues.

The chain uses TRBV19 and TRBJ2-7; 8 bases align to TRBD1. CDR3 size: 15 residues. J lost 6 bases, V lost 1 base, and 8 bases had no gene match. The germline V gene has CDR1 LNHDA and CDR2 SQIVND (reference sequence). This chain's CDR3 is CASSIGQGHSVEQYF. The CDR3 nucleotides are TGTGCCAGTAGTATAGGACAGGGGCATTCGGTCGAGCAGTACTTC.

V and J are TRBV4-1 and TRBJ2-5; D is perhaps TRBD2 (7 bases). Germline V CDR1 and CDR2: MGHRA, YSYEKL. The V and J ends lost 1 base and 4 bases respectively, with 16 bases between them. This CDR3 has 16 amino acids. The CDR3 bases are TGCGCCAGCAGCCAAGCTATAGGGGGGGGCCGAGAGACCCAGTACTTC. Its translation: CASSQAIGGGRETQYF.

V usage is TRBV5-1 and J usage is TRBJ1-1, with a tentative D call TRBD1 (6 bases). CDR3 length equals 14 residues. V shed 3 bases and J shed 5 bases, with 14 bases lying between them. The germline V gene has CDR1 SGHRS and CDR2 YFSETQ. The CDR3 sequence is CASSSGTRETEAFF. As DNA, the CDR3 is TGCGCCAGCAGCTCCGGGACAAGGGAAACTGAAGCTTTCTTT.

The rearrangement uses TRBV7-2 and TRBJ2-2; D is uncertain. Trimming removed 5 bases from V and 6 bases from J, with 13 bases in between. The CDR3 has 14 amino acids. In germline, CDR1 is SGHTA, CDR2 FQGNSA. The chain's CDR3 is CASSRSVAAGELFF. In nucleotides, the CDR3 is TGTGCCAGCAGCCGTTCAGTTGCTGCCGGGGAGCTGTTTTTT.

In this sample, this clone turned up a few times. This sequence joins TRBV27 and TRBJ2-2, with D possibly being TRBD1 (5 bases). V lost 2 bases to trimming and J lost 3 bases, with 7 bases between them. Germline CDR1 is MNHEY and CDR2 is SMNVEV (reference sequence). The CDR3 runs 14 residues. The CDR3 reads CASSLRRDTGELFF. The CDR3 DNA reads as TGTGCCAGCAGTTTACGCAGGGACACCGGGGAGCTGTTTTTT.

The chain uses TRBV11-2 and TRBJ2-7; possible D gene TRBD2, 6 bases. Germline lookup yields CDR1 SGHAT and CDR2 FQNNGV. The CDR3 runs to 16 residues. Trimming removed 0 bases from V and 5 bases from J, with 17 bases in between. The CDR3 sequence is CASSLDTTWRGHEQYF. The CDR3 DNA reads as TGTGCCAGCAGCTTAGACACGACGTGGAGGGGCCACGAGCAGTACTTC.

The CDR3 DNA reads as TGTGCCAGTAGTTTCCGGGAGACTAACTATGGCTACACCTTC. Encoded protein: CASSFRETNYGYTF. The chain uses TRBV19 and TRBJ1-2; no clear D. Trimming took 5 bases from V and 0 from J, leaving 10 bases between them. This CDR3 is built from 14 residues. Germline loops: CDR1 LNHDA, CDR2 SQIVND (reference sequence).

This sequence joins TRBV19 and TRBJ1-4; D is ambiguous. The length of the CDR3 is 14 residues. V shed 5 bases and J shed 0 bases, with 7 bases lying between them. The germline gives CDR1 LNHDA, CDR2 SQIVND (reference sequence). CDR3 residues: CASSSTSTNEKLFF. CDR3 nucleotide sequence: TGTGCCAGTAGTTCTACTTCAACTAATGAAAAACTGTTTTTT.

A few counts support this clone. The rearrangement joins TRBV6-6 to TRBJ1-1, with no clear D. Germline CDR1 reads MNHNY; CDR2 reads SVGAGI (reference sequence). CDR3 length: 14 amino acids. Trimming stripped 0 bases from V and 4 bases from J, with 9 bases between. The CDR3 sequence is CASSYSPDTTEAFF. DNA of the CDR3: TGTGCCAGCAGTTACTCCCCAGATACCACTGAAGCTTTCTTT.

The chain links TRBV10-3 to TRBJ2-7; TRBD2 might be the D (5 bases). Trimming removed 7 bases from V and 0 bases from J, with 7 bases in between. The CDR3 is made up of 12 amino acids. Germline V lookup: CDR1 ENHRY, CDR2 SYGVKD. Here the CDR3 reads CAIKGSSYEQYF. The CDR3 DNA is TGTGCCATCAAAGGGAGCTCCTACGAGCAGTACTTC.

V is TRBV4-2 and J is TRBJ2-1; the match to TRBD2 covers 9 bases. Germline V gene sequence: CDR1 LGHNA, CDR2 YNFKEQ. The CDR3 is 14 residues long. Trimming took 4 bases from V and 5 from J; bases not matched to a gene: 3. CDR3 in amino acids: CASSLGLANNEQFF. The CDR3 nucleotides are TGTGCCAGCAGCCTGGGACTAGCTAACAATGAGCAGTTCTTC.

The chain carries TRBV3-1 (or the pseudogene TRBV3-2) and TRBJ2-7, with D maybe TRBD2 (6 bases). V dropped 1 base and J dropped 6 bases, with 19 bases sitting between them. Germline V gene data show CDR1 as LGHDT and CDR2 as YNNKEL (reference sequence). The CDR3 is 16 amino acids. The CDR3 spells CASSQVFWGETGEQYF. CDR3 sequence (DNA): TGTGCCAGCAGCCAAGTGTTCTGGGGGGAGACGGGCGAGCAGTACTTC.

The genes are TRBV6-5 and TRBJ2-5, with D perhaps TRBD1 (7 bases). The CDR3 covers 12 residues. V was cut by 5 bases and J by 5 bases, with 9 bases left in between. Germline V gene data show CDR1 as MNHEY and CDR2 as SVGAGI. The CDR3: CASSPGGETQYF. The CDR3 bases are TGTGCCAGCAGTCCAGGGGGGGAGACCCAGTACTTC.